The 8 T cell receptor beta chains reported below all come from one sample, sequenced in a study of CD8 T cells in ankylosing spondylitis. Study observations and caveats: Within ankylosing spondylitis blood, a TCR beta motif made up of eight highly homologous variants appeared to be characteristic.

One entry per CDR3 protein, called by TCRdb with MiXCR from the 5' RACE reads. The table records more than 500,000 distinct CDR3 sequences, about 5.7% of them present only once. For these receptors, no antigen is known. The sequenced sample was blood, either unsorted or a sorted T cell fraction (not recorded which). Every receptor here comes from a male donor with ankylosing spondylitis.

This clonotype was observed at least ten times. The J gene is TRBJ1-1, the V gene TRBV6-1, with unresolved D. This CDR3 region has 12 residues. The ends were cut back, 1 base at V and 7 bases at J, with 7 bases in the middle. The germline CDR1 and CDR2 sequences are MNHNS and SASEGT. This CDR3 is CASSEVGREAFF. CDR3 nucleotide sequence: TGTGCCAGCAGTGAAGTAGGGCGTGAAGCTTTCTTT.

This chain uses TRBV29-1 with TRBJ2-1; D ambiguous. CDR1 SQVTM and CDR2 ANQGSEA come from the germline V gene. There are 13 residues in the CDR3. Trimming removed 4 bases at V and 2 bases at J, with 9 bases between. This CDR3 reads CSVGRATYNEQFF. The CDR3 DNA sequence: TGCAGCGTTGGTCGGGCCACCTACAATGAGCAGTTCTTC.

This clonotype has at least ten counts. CDR3 sequence (DNA): TGCAGTGCTAGAGATTTCACAGAAGCCTTTAAGCTAAACACCGGGGAGCTGTTTTTT. Amino acids: CSARDFTEAFKLNTGELFF. V is TRBV20-1 and J is TRBJ2-2, with D uncertain. This CDR3 spans 19 amino acids. Germline V gives CDR1 DFQATT, CDR2 SNEGSKA (reference sequence). V lost 0 bases to trimming and J lost 2 bases, with 22 bases between them.

The CDR3 loop reads CASSAGGASYNEQFF. The CDR3 region has the DNA TGTGCCAGCAGCGCCGGGGGGGCCTCCTACAATGAGCAGTTCTTC. This chain links TRBV9 with TRBJ2-1, with TRBD2 matching 8 bases. CDR3 size: 15 residues. The trim removed 3 bases at V and 0 bases at J, leaving 2 bases unmatched. The germline V gene has CDR1 SGDLS and CDR2 YYNGEE.

This clonotype was seen ten or more times. The chain recombines TRBV5-1 with TRBJ2-7; 11 positions agree with TRBD2. The CDR3 consists of 15 residues. Germline values: CDR1 SGHRS, CDR2 YFSETQ. With 4 bases clipped from V and 2 bases from J, the junction kept 5 bases outside the gene matches. The chain's CDR3 is CASSMGLADTYEQYF. The DNA of the CDR3 is TGCGCCAGCAGCATGGGACTAGCGGACACCTACGAGCAGTACTTC.

The CDR3: CASSLARGGPYEQYF. For the CDR3, the DNA is TGTGCCAGCAGCTTAGCAAGGGGGGGCCCTTACGAGCAGTACTTC. The rearrangement links TRBV7-6 to TRBJ2-7, with a tentative D call TRBD2 (7 bases). The CDR3 extends over 15 amino acids. The germline V and J ends were trimmed by 0 bases and 4 bases, with 13 bases remaining between them. The germline V gene has CDR1 SGHVS and CDR2 FNYEAQ.

This clonotype was found a few times. CDR3 region: CASVKGRVADTQYF. The CDR3 DNA sequence: TGTGCCAGCGTTAAGGGGCGCGTCGCAGATACGCAGTATTTT. The J gene is TRBJ2-3, the V gene TRBV6-1, with D possibly TRBD1 on 5 matching bases. Germline loops: CDR1 MNHNS, CDR2 SASEGT. V was trimmed by 8 bases and J by 4 bases, leaving 16 bases between them. The CDR3 length is 14 residues.

In DNA, the CDR3 is TGTGCCAGTAGTTTTCGATCGGGACAGAGTGAAGCTTTCTTT. This gives the protein CASSFRSGQSEAFF. The chain couples TRBV19 to TRBJ1-1; TRBD1 matches 7 bases. This CDR3 is 14 amino acids long. Germline V CDR1 and CDR2: LNHDA, SQIVND (reference sequence). V lost 5 bases and J lost 7; bases outside the gene matches: 10.